This TCR beta chain emerged from a study of regulatory T cells in long-lasting Graves disease. Overall study results and limits: Persistent Graves' patients showed less TCR diversity than newly diagnosed patients showed. It was in persistent disease that TRBV28, TRBJ1-2 and TRBJ2-5 were favored.

The time point: newly diagnosed GD, antithyroid drugs for less than 3 months. From PBMCs, RNA was extracted and then used to make the TCR library. Of note for this clonotype: Its matching antigen is unknown.

CDR3-region Arm-PCR and iRepertoire HTBI primers produced the TCR beta libraries. TCRdb reprocessed the multiplex PCR reads via MiXCR and lists one record per CDR3 protein. The sample lists 580,000 or so distinct CDR3 sequences, around 15% occurring once. The CDR3 has 15 amino acids. The junction had 7 bases not matched to a gene; V was cut back by 4 bases and J by 4 bases. Germline CDR1 reads SGHRS; CDR2 reads YFSETQ. The sample was also reused in another study, on T cells in Graves' hyperthyroidism and ophthalmopathy. Per that study: HTBI primers were the set used in a first-round RT-PCR of the TCR CDR3. Among thyroid clonotypes expanded above 0.001, most also appeared in blood.

This sequence originates from a man aged 18 to 29 with Graves disease. The source material was peripheral blood mononuclear cells (PBMCs), sampled at new diagnosis, from a patient treated with antithyroid drugs. J is TRBJ2-1 and V is TRBV5-1; the match to TRBD1 covers 8 bases. CDR3 amino acids: CASSPGQVTYNEQFF. CDR3 DNA: TGCGCCAGCAGCCCGGGACAGGTAACATACAATGAGCAGTTCTTC. Combining the CDR3 with reference TRBV5-1 and TRBJ2-1 gives the whole variable domain KAGVTQTPRYLIKTRGQQVTLSCSPISGHRSVSWYQQTPGQGLQFLFEYFSETQRNKGNFPGRFSGRQFSNSRSEMNVSTLELGDSALYLCASSPGQVTYNEQFFGPGTRLTVL.